In this sample, the clone carrying this T cell receptor (beta chain) turned up once. The CDR3 consists of 14 residues. Germline CDR1 is MNHEY and CDR2 is SMNVEV (reference sequence). V lost 8 bases and J lost 4, with 17 bases in between. The data stem from a study of technical replicates of blood from a few donors. Profiling relied on immunoSEQ multiplex PCR, and the TCRdb table lists in-frame clones only, not all of them. The sample has over 70,000 clones; almost 98% are singletons. The receptor was isolated from a human donor in good health. The material sequenced was T cells isolated from PBMCs. The chain has TRBV27 and TRBJ2-5, with D possibly matching TRBD1 (6 bases). The CDR3 region is CASREGQGTETQYF. The CDR3 DNA sequence: TGTGCCAGCCGAGAAGGGCAGGGGACAGAGACCCAGTACTTC.